Following are 8 T cell receptor beta chains from one sample sequenced in a study of blood T cell repertoires in COVID-19. Profiling relied on immunoSEQ multiplex PCR, and the TCRdb table lists in-frame clones only, not all of them. There are under 85,000 clones in the sample; approximately 82% occur only once, and roughly 36% lies in the top ten. The sample comprised peripheral blood. These receptors all come from an elderly man with active or convalescent COVID-19.

The CDR3: CASSLDGGSNQPQHF. In DNA, the CDR3 is TGTGCCAGCAGCTTAGACGGGGGTAGCAATCAGCCCCAGCATTTT. This chain joins TRBV7-9 and TRBJ1-5, with a weak D call TRBD1 (5 bases). Per the germline V gene, CDR1 is SEHNR and CDR2 is FQNEAQ (reference sequence). V lost 1 base and J 0 bases, leaving 7 bases between the germline ends. CDR3 length: 15 amino acids.

This chain links TRBV28 with TRBJ1-1; D not resolved. CDR1 is MDHEN and CDR2 is SYDVKM in the germline V gene. The CDR3 covers 14 residues. Trimming cost V 6 bases and J 2 bases, with 13 bases left between them. Written as DNA, the CDR3 is TGTGCCAGCAGGGTAATGGGCGTAAACACTGAAGCTTTCTTT. Amino acid sequence: CASRVMGVNTEAFF. The full variable domain, with the rest looked up from reference TRBV28 and TRBJ1-1, is DVKVTQSSRYLVKRTGEKVFLECVQDMDHENMFWYRQDPGLGLRLIYFSYDVKMKEKGDIPEGYSVSREKKERFSLILESASTNQTSMYLCASRVMGVNTEAFFGQGTRLTVV.

V gene TRBV28 combines with J gene TRBJ1-3; 8 nucleotides line up with TRBD1. Germline CDR1 is MDHEN and CDR2 is SYDVKM. The CDR3 has 16 residues. V was pared by 5 bases and J by 2 bases, with 8 bases of the junction left unmatched. The CDR3 DNA is TGTGCCAGCAGTGCCCCGGACAGGGCCCCTGGAAACACCATATATTTT. It yields the protein CASSAPDRAPGNTIYF.

The V and J genes are TRBV15 and TRBJ2-3, with 10 bases identical to TRBD1. CDR3 length: 16 amino acids. V was pared by 3 bases and J by 5 bases, with 8 bases of the junction left unmatched. CDR1 and CDR2 from the germline V gene are LNHNV and YYDKDF (reference sequence). The CDR3 DNA follows: TGTGCCACCAGCAGGTTATCCGGGACAGGGGTAGATACGCAGTATTTT. Amino acid sequence: CATSRLSGTGVDTQYF.

This chain connects TRBV29-1 to TRBJ2-7; D is perhaps TRBD2 (6 bases). V lost 3 bases and J 2 bases, leaving 11 bases between the germline ends. The V gene's germline CDR1 is SQVTM and CDR2 ANQGSEA. The CDR3 is 13 residues long. CDR3 in amino acids: CSVDGPGAYEQYF. Written as DNA, the CDR3 is TGCAGCGTTGACGGGCCGGGGGCCTACGAGCAGTACTTC.

The gene calls are TRBV5-1 and TRBJ1-1; D is unclear. V gave up 2 bases and J gave up 0 bases, with 8 bases separating them. Germline loops: CDR1 SGHRS, CDR2 YFSETQ. The length of the CDR3 is 14 residues. The CDR3 sequence: CASSFGQMNTEAFF. Written as DNA, the CDR3 is TGCGCCAGCAGCTTTGGGCAAATGAACACTGAAGCTTTCTTT.

The rearrangement links TRBV12-2 to TRBJ2-5; no check of the table's D call, TRBD2, against the DNA was made. TRBV12-2 is noted as a pseudogene. The CDR3 runs to 13 residues. The CDR3 here is CVNRDSKEETQYF. The CDR3 DNA reads TGTGTAAACCGGGACTCCAAGGAAGAGACCCAGTACTTC.

This chain joins TRBV10-3 and TRBJ1-2; D is ambiguous. The CDR3 consists of 14 residues. Per the germline V gene, CDR1 is ENHRY and CDR2 is SYGVKD. V was trimmed by 2 bases and J by 2 bases, leaving 9 bases between them. The DNA of the CDR3 is TGTGCCATCAGTGAGAGCGGGTCCAACTATGGCTACACCTTC. This translates into CAISESGSNYGYTF.